This TCR beta chain was identified in a study of naive CD8 T cells in extremely preterm neonates. Generated by immunoSEQ multiplex PCR, the TCRdb table keeps only in-frame clones and is missing some. The sample holds thousands of clones, 95% to 97% seen once. V lost 2 bases, J lost 4 bases, and 6 bases stayed unmatched. Germline V gene lookup returns CDR1 MNHNS and CDR2 SASEGT. This CDR3 region has 16 residues. This receptor was obtained from a human donor in good health. The chain recombines TRBV6-1 with TRBJ2-7; 12 bases fit TRBD2. Sequenced: naive CD8+ T cells from blood. In nucleotides, the CDR3 is TGTGCCAGCAGTGAACGAGGACTAGCGGGACCATACGAGCAGTACTTC. Amino acids: CASSERGLAGPYEQYF.